This TCR beta chain originates from a study of graft-versus-host responses after intestinal transplantation. Measured with immunoSEQ multiplex PCR; TCRdb has only the in-frame clones, and not every one. The table includes more than 30,000 clones, approximately 90% detected once. Both intraepithelial and lamina propria lymphocytes were released by processing graft tissue. The sample in question was ileum tissue, obtained about 200 days after intestinal transplant. This clonotype was obtained from a human patient who received an intestinal transplant, so some T cells may come from the graft donor.

The CDR3 region is CAWSVAGGNTIYF. CDR3 nucleotides: TGTGCCTGGAGTGTAGCGGGGGGAAACACCATATATTTT. This chain joins TRBV30 and TRBJ1-3; D is uncertain. There are 13 residues in the CDR3. Deletions cut 0 bases from V and 4 bases from J, with 7 bases between. Germline V gene lookup returns CDR1 GTSNPN and CDR2 SVGIG (reference sequence).